This TCR beta chain was identified during a study of identical twins. Study-level results: Out-of-frame alpha sequences shared between twins exhibited an excess of low generation probability.

With regard to this clonotype: Its target is not known.

Every donor was a healthy Caucasian. This CDR3 has 15 residues. V lost 4 bases, J lost 0 bases, and 10 bases lay in between. A single record per CDR3 protein comes from TCRdb applying MiXCR to the 5' RACE reads. Here the sample spans over 500,000 distinct CDR3 sequences, around 20% being singletons. In addition, the sample was reused for a study of T cells expressing NK-cell markers. That work states: Of the CD8+ T cell pool in about 6 donors, roughly 1.0-7.5% was accounted for by dominant NKG2C+ clonotypes. Expanded clones of NKG2C+ T cells had an unclear HCMV specificity.

The rearrangement joins TRBV12-3 or TRBV12-4 to TRBJ1-3; D gene uncertain. The receptor was derived from a woman in her late teens or twenties in good health. The sequenced sample consisted of CD4+ T cells sorted from blood. CDR3 loop: CASSSRPASGNTIYF. The CDR3 DNA follows: TGTGCCAGCAGTTCCCGACCAGCCTCTGGAAACACCATATATTTT.